This T cell receptor beta chain stems from a study of CD8 T cells in ankylosing spondylitis (dated by TCRdb to 2015 to 2018). Study-level background: To find TCR variants linked to disease, the study profiled T cell receptor beta repertoires in ankylosing spondylitis patients and healthy donors. The whole study cohort included roughly 110 healthy donors and some 27 ankylosing spondylitis patients. Samples of peripheral blood were taken, and for ankylosing spondylitis patients, synovial fluid was collected as well.

CDR3 length: 16 amino acids, cysteine to phenylalanine. The DNA shown is the 48-base CDR3, in frame from base 1. Relative to germline, V is missing 4 bases and J is missing 2 bases, with 6 bases of the junction outside any gene match. Via the germline V gene, CDR1 is SGHRS and CDR2 YFSETQ. For sequencing, an Illumina HiSeq 2500 was employed. Quantitative 5'-RACE with molecular barcodes was used to prepare TCR beta libraries. Processing in the source paper ran as follows. To identify disease-linked TCR variants, a new computational method was used, one built on a probabilistic model of VDJ rearrangement. TCRdb itself trimmed the public reads at Q25 with fastp, ran MiXCR and retained productive beta chains. Rows are unified per CDR3 protein, each entry keeping the most common DNA and genes. The V and J calls follow TCRdb's processing rather than the paper's. A total of about 390,000 distinct CDR3 sequences appear in this sample, approximately 20% of them only once. The ten biggest clones cover about 15% of the sample.

About this clonotype: This clone's antigen is unknown. Base quality data are lacking; no much larger clone is found one base away.

Study-wide findings and limitations: Blood from ankylosing spondylitis patients appeared to be characterized by a TCR beta motif composed of 7 to 9 highly homologous amino acid variants. Significant enrichment of the disease-linked clones was reported in matched synovial fluid samples from ankylosing spondylitis patients. The disease-linked clones had a CD8+ phenotype and were found at relatively low frequencies in peripheral blood. Some motif variants had previously been reported in the synovial fluid and blood of reactive arthritis patients, which suggests shared mechanisms of disease initiation.

The sequenced sample was blood, either unsorted or a sorted T cell fraction (not recorded which). This TCR derives from a male donor with ankylosing spondylitis. Rearrangement joined TRBV5-1 to TRBJ2-2, and 9 junctional nucleotides match TRBD1. The sequenced DNA is TGCGCCAGCAGCATTAGGACAGGGGATAACACCGGGGAGCTGTTTTTT. Its protein product is CASSIRTGDNTGELFF.